This T cell receptor (beta chain) is drawn from a study of T-cell reconstitution after alpha-beta-depleted transplantation in children. The CDR3 spans 13 residues. V dropped 5 bases and J dropped 3 bases, with 8 bases sitting between them. Unique molecular identifiers were incorporated during preparation of the TCRbeta library. TCRdb re-called the PCR reads through MiXCR, storing one row per CDR3 protein. Of about 610,000 distinct CDR3 sequences detected, 10% to 13% appear once; the ten largest clones hold 3.5% to 5%. This clonotype was recorded a few times. Sample: PBMCs from the stem cell graft donor, taken from the stem cell graft. This TCR derives from a human donor who donated a stem cell graft to a child with acute myeloid leukemia. This sequence joins TRBV12-3 or TRBV12-4 and TRBJ1-3; D remains unclear. Here the CDR3 DNA reads TGTGCCAGCAGTGACCCGCTTGGAAACACCATATATTTT. Translation: CASSDPLGNTIYF.